The 17 T cell receptor beta chains in this list originate from one sample, sequenced in a study of CD8+ T cells in alopecia areata. Treatment defined: oral pan-JAK inhibitor, 5-10 mg twice daily. In each case, RNA was isolated and then reverse transcribed into cDNA as the sequencing template. Repertoires were generated with immunoSEQ multiplex PCR, while TCRdb's copy carries only in-frame clones and drops some. This repertoire shows 150,000 to 200,000 clones, 60% found once; its top ten account for approximately 1%. The sequencing here drew on CD4+ T cells sorted from blood, taken at week 24, from a patient treated with tofacitinib. The receptors were gathered from a human donor with alopecia areata.

The chain combines TRBV7-9 with TRBJ2-5; D uncertain. Germline CDR1 and CDR2: SEHNR and FQNEAQ (reference sequence). This CDR3 region has 14 residues. Trimming cost V 1 base and J 4 bases, with 10 bases left between them. The DNA for the CDR3 is TGTGCCAGCAGCTTAGGGACGGACGGAGAGACCCAGTACTTC. Its protein product is CASSLGTDGETQYF.

The rearrangement uses TRBV30 and TRBJ1-2; the match to TRBD1 covers 7 bases. Germline V CDR1 and CDR2: GTSNPN, SVGIG (reference sequence). Unmatched junction bases numbered 6, after V lost 7 bases and J lost 4 bases. This CDR3 has 12 amino acids. The CDR3 loop is CAFSGGGYGYTF. The CDR3 DNA reads as TGTGCCTTCTCAGGGGGAGGCTATGGCTACACCTTC.

This clone was picked up a small number of times. Just one base apart from a much larger clone, this may be a read error. The chain is built from TRBV10-2 and TRBJ2-7; no clear D gene. CDR3 length equals 9 residues. V was trimmed by 3 bases and J by 6 bases, leaving 0 bases between them. Germline CDR1 WSHSY, CDR2 SAAADI. Written as DNA, the CDR3 is TGCGCCAGCAGTGACGAGCAGTACTTC. Translated: CASSDEQYF.

V gene TRBV30 combines with J gene TRBJ2-1; D is perhaps TRBD1 (6 bases). Per germline, CDR1 GTSNPN and CDR2 SVGIG (reference sequence). The CDR3 loop spans 15 amino acids. Trimming shortened V by 3 bases and J by 0 bases, and 12 bases separated the two germline ends. The CDR3 DNA is TGTGCCTGGAGAACGGGACACCCCTCCTACAATGAGCAGTTCTTC. Its protein is CAWRTGHPSYNEQFF.

V is TRBV15 and J is TRBJ1-2; D remains ambiguous. V lost 0 bases and J lost 10, with 9 bases in between. The CDR3 contains 12 residues. The V gene's germline CDR1 is LNHNV and CDR2 YYDKDF (reference sequence). CDR3 sequence reads: CATSRDPGNYTF. In DNA form, the CDR3 reads TGTGCCACCAGCAGAGATCCGGGTAACTACACCTTC.

The rearrangement joins TRBV7-3 to TRBJ2-5, with 7 bases aligning to TRBD1. CDR3 length: 13 amino acids. Germline CDR1 reads SGHTA; CDR2 reads FQGTGA. V was clipped by 5 bases and J by 5 bases; unmatched bases: 5. CDR3 sequence reads: CASSPGQTETQYF. The CDR3 bases are TGTGCCAGCAGCCCGGGACAGACGGAGACCCAGTACTTC.

This chain links TRBV9 with TRBJ2-7; D may match TRBD1 or TRBD2 (5 bases each). V was shortened by 0 bases and J by 4 bases, with 5 bases between the two germline ends. Germline CDR1 is SGDLS and CDR2 is YYNGEE. This CDR3 contains 12 residues. The CDR3 nucleotides are TGTGCCAGCAGCGTAGGGGGGTACGAGCAGTACTTC. Translating it yields CASSVGGYEQYF.

V and J are TRBV5-1 and TRBJ1-1; D is undetermined. Trimming left V 4 bases short and J 2 bases short, with 9 bases between. Germline assignment: CDR1 SGHRS and CDR2 YFSETQ. The CDR3 contains 13 residues. CDR3 residues: CASSAGGNTEAFF. In nucleotides, the CDR3 is TGCGCCAGCAGCGCTGGAGGAAACACTGAAGCTTTCTTT.

This clone was recorded a few times. This chain uses TRBV29-1 with TRBJ1-1; D call uncertain. There are 11 residues in the CDR3. V was trimmed by 7 bases and J by 4 bases, leaving 10 bases between them. Germline V gives CDR1 SQVTM, CDR2 ANQGSEA. CDR3 DNA sequence: TGCAGCGCTTCCCCGAGCACTGAAGCTTTCTTT. Translation: CSASPSTEAFF.

The chain uses TRBV5-1 and TRBJ2-1, with D possibly matching TRBD1 (5 bases). This CDR3 is 14 amino acids long. CDR1 is SGHRS and CDR2 is YFSETQ in the germline V gene. The V gene lost 4 bases and the J gene lost 4 bases, with 12 bases spanning the gap. The CDR3 nucleotides are TGCGCCAGCAGCGCGGACACCCCTTACAATGAGCAGTTCTTC. Translation: CASSADTPYNEQFF. Combining the CDR3 with reference TRBV5-1 and TRBJ2-1 gives the whole variable domain KAGVTQTPRYLIKTRGQQVTLSCSPISGHRSVSWYQQTPGQGLQFLFEYFSETQRNKGNFPGRFSGRQFSNSRSEMNVSTLELGDSALYLCASSADTPYNEQFFGPGTRLTVL.

V is TRBV9 and J is TRBJ2-2, with 9 bases lining up with TRBD2. The germline CDR1 and CDR2 sequences are SGDLS and YYNGEE. J lost 2 bases, V lost 0 bases, and 8 bases had no gene match. The CDR3 runs to 18 residues. The CDR3 bases are TGTGCCAGCAGCGTAGCTGGCGGGGGGGCCTCTAACACCGGGGAGCTGTTTTTT. This encodes CASSVAGGGASNTGELFF.

This clone has just a few counts. This rearrangement joins TRBV19 to TRBJ2-7; tentative D call: TRBD1 (6 bases). CDR3 size: 14 residues. Germline CDR1 and CDR2: LNHDA and SQIVND (reference sequence). V lost 8 bases and J lost 4, with 18 bases in between. CDR3 region: CASHRTANPYEQYF. The CDR3 coding sequence is TGTGCCAGTCATCGGACAGCAAATCCATACGAGCAGTACTTC.

The chain couples TRBV28 to TRBJ1-2; 7 nucleotides match TRBD1. With V trimmed by 8 bases and J by 0 bases, 9 bases remained unmatched. The CDR3 contains 15 residues. Germline CDR1 MDHEN, CDR2 SYDVKM. The CDR3 sequence is CASWGQNLANYGYTF. Here the CDR3 DNA reads TGTGCCAGCTGGGGACAGAACTTAGCTAACTATGGCTACACCTTC.

This chain connects TRBV7-9 to TRBJ2-1; no clear D. Germline V CDR1 and CDR2: SEHNR, FQNEAQ (reference sequence). V lost 2 bases and J lost 5, with 10 bases in between. The CDR3 consists of 14 residues. In DNA form, the CDR3 reads TGTGCCAGCAGCTTAAGGAGAGTCAACAATGAGCAGTTCTTC. Its translation is CASSLRRVNNEQFF.

The V and J genes are TRBV18 and TRBJ2-1, with D possibly matching TRBD1 (6 bases). Germline loops: CDR1 KGHSH, CDR2 LQKENI. This CDR3 has 17 residues. V lost 4 bases and J lost 0, with 16 bases in between. CDR3 in amino acids: CASSRSSLGGSYNEQFF. CDR3 coding DNA: TGTGCCAGCTCACGTTCATCTCTAGGGGGCTCCTACAATGAGCAGTTCTTC.

The rearrangement links TRBV30 to TRBJ1-1; D gene unclear. Germline CDR1 and CDR2: GTSNPN and SVGIG (reference sequence). V gave up 0 bases and J gave up 8 bases, with 19 bases separating them. The CDR3 contains 15 residues. The CDR3 region has the DNA TGTGCCTGGAGTGTACGTGATAGGGCCCTCCGCGAAGCTTTCTTT. This encodes CAWSVRDRALREAFF.

The rearrangement links TRBV27 to TRBJ1-2, with 8 bases matching TRBD1. The germline V gene encodes CDR1 MNHEY and CDR2 SMNVEV (reference sequence). V shed 6 bases, J shed 5 bases, and the junction held 5 bases outside the gene matches. This CDR3 is 13 amino acids long. The CDR3 sequence is CASRRQGRYGYTF. The CDR3 nucleotides read TGTGCCAGCAGGAGACAGGGGCGATATGGCTACACCTTC.